This record looks at one T cell receptor (beta chain) sequence and its context. The antigen remains unidentified. The data stem from a study of cytomegalovirus exposure and HLA in healthy donors. Study background: The same platform was used for the 120 or so validation repertoires as for the 666 first-cohort repertoires, as reported in a later analysis.

The germline V gene encodes CDR1 SGHRS and CDR2 YFSETQ. The CDR3 is made up of 12 amino acids. Trimming pared 2 bases from V and 8 bases from J, leaving 10 bases between. TCRdb's copy holds only in-frame clones and misses some; the assay was immunoSEQ multiplex PCR. Found here are roughly 220,000 clones, roughly 83% of them singletons; the top ten hold over 11%. Regarding the study as a whole: According to a subsequent analysis, TCR clusters from the first cohort were inclined to appear together in the roughly 120 validation repertoires. Most sequenced TCRs were rare (though some public TCRs occurred in many donors).

The rearrangement joins TRBV5-1 to TRBJ1-1; no firm D call. The receptor was isolated from a woman aged 25 to 45 in good health and CMV-seropositive. Sequencing used PBMCs. This CDR3 is CASSLSGNEAFF. In DNA form, the CDR3 reads TGCGCCAGCAGCTTATCAGGAAACGAAGCTTTCTTT.